A single TCR beta chain is shown here with its context. Its antigen remains unidentified. This sample is part of a study of T cells in Graves' hyperthyroidism and ophthalmopathy. Findings and limits, study-wide: Blood samples included most of the expanded thyroid clonotypes exceeding 0.001.

Amplification of TCR beta CDR3 regions used RNA as the template. TCR CDR3 underwent first-round RT-PCR with the HTBI primer set. MiXCR, applied by TCRdb to the multiplex PCR reads, yields one record per CDR3 protein. The table records roughly 500,000 distinct CDR3 sequences, around 42% of them present only once. The sequence derives from an adult woman with Graves' disease, either hyperthyroidism or ophthalmopathy (not recorded which). The specimen was peripheral blood or thyroid tissue (not recorded which).

CDR3 region: CASSVGQGGGYTF. Here the CDR3 DNA reads TGTGCCAGCAGCGTAGGACAGGGTGGTGGCTACACCTTC. The chain couples TRBV9 to TRBJ1-2, with 7 positions matching TRBD1. V lost 0 bases to trimming and J lost 7 bases; unmatched junction nucleotides: 3. The CDR3 runs to 13 residues. Germline V gives CDR1 SGDLS, CDR2 YYNGEE.